This TCR beta chain was captured in a study of CXCR3-negative and CXCR3-positive naive CD8 T cells. 5' RACE that incorporated UMI labels was used to prepare the TRB cDNA libraries. TCRdb reprocessed the 5' RACE reads and stores each CDR3 protein as one record, lacking DNA. This repertoire includes some 54,000 distinct CDR3 sequences. CD45RO-CCR7+CD27+CD95- cells counted as naive CD8+ T cells. As concerns this clonotype: Its antigen is not known.

Germline lookup yields CDR1 DFQATT and CDR2 SNEGSKA (reference sequence). This CDR3 is built from 15 residues. Study-wide results and caveats: CXCR3-negative naive cells had less hydrophobic TRB CDR3s than did CXCR3-positive naive cells. Memory cells diverged, while naive CXCR3-positive and CXCR3-negative cells had similar TRBV-TRBJ usage. Partial loss of CXCR3 expression followed cryopreservation; most assays used fresh PBMCs. For memory CD8+ cells diversity was much lower, but both naive subsets had comparably high diversity.

The rearrangement joins TRBV20-1 to TRBJ2-7; TCRdb outputs TRBD2, but without DNA this stays unchecked. The clonotype comes from a human donor in good health. Some clones in this sample may be carry-over from other donors' samples. Source material: naive CXCR3+ CD8+ T cells from blood. Documented subset: CD45RO-CCR7+CD27+CD95- naive CD8+ T cells expressing CXCR3 (TNR3+). The CDR3 region is CSARDQQGPIYEQYF.